A selection of T cell receptor beta chains follows, all from one sample in a study of blood T cells in healthy people across ages. TCRdb itself ran the 5' RACE reads through MiXCR, one entry per CDR3 protein. The sample records approximately 2,000,000 distinct CDR3 sequences, about two fifths being singletons. Sequenced: blood. The receptors come from a human donor in good health. Both conserved end residues are part of each CDR3. A D gene is named only where the DNA matches it firmly. Clone sizes are given selectively: once, few, many, or a class where the clone is expanded.

>TRBV20-1|TRBD2|TRBJ2-1|.
TGCAATGCCCCCCGGCGCGGGAGCTCCTACAATGAGCAGTTCTTC
CNAPRRGSSYNEQFF
>TRBV20-1|.|TRBJ1-1|.
TGCAGTGCTTCAGAGACACGCATGAACACTGAAGCTTTCTTT
CSASETRMNTEAFF
>TRBV4-1|TRBD2|TRBJ2-5|.
TGCGCCAGCAGCCAAAATAGCGGGGGGGCAGGAAAGACCCAGTACTTC
CASSQNSGGAGKTQYF
>TRBV6-1|TRBD1|TRBJ2-6|.
TGTGCCAGCAGTCAAACAGGGGGCTCTACTGGGGCCAACGTCCTGACTTTC
CASSQTGGSTGANVLTF
>TRBV12-3/TRBV12-4|.|TRBJ1-2|.
TGTGCCAGCACCCGATTAGCAGTAGCTAACTATGGCTACACCTTC
CASTRLAVANYGYTF
>TRBV29-1|TRBD2|TRBJ2-1|.
TGCAGCGCCTCTGGGGCTAGCGGGGGTACAGCCTACAATGAGCAGTTCTTC
CSASGASGGTAYNEQFF
>TRBV16|TRBD1|TRBJ1-1|.
TGTGCCAGCAGCCACCGACAGGGGAACACTGAAGCTTTCTTT
CASSHRQGNTEAFF
>TRBV4-3|.|TRBJ1-6|.
TGCGCCAGCAGCCAAGATGAGCGGGGGCTCCACCATTCACCCCTCCACTTT
CASSQDERGLHHSPLHF
>TRBV6-5|.|TRBJ2-3|.
TGTGCCAGCAGTTACTCCTCTTCTTCTCCGGGGAACACAGATACGCAGTATTTT
CASSYSSSSPGNTDTQYF
>TRBV29-1|.|TRBJ1-1|many
TGCAGCGTTGCCCACCAGACTGAAGCTTTCTTT
CSVAHQTEAFF
>TRBV27|.|TRBJ1-2|few
TGTGCCAGCAGTATGCCCGGAGGCTATGGCTACACCTTC
CASSMPGGYGYTF
>TRBV7-2|.|TRBJ2-5|few
TGTGCCAGCAGCTCTCCGGGACACCTCGAAGAGACCCAGTACTTC
CASSSPGHLEETQYF
>TRBV11-2|.|TRBJ1-1|.
TGTGCCAGCAGCCTTGGACGGGGATCCAAAGGGTACACTGAAGCTTTCTTT
CASSLGRGSKGYTEAFF
>TRBV7-2|.|TRBJ2-7|few
TGTGCCAGCAGCTTTAGGGTCGGAGGCACCTACGAGCAGTACTTC
CASSFRVGGTYEQYF
>TRBV7-3|TRBD1|TRBJ1-2|once
TGTGCCAGCAGCAAAACAGGGGATGATGGCTACACCTTC
CASSKTGDDGYTF
>TRBV5-1|.|TRBJ1-1|.
TGCGCCAGCAGCCCGGGGACGGGATATAACATGAACACTGAAGCTTTCTTT
CASSPGTGYNMNTEAFF
>TRBV4-1|.|TRBJ1-1|.
TGCGCCAGCAGCCAAGTAGGGAGGACTGAAGCTTTCTTT
CASSQVGRTEAFF
>TRBV7-2|.|TRBJ1-2|.
TGTGCCAGCAGCTTAGCCAGGTGGGCCTCCCAACAGTATGGCTACACCTTC
CASSLARWASQQYGYTF
>TRBV20-1|TRBD2|TRBJ2-5|.
TGCAGTGGGACTAGCGGGGGGAGGGAGACCCAGTACTTC
CSGTSGGRETQYF
>TRBV4-2|.|TRBJ1-2|few
TGTGCCAGCAGCCCAACAGGTTTCCAGTATGGCTACACCTTC
CASSPTGFQYGYTF
>TRBV11-3|TRBD2|TRBJ2-5|.
TGCGCCAGCACCGATACTAGCGGGGGGACCGGGGCGACCCAGTACTTC
CASTDTSGGTGATQYF
>TRBV9|TRBD2|TRBJ2-7|.
TGTGCCAGCGGAACTAGCGGGGACTCCTACGAGCAGTACTTC
CASGTSGDSYEQYF
>TRBV11-2|TRBD2|TRBJ2-3|few
TGTGCCAGCAGTTACACCGCTAGCGGGGGCGGGGAGACCCAGTATTTT
CASSYTASGGGETQYF
>TRBV20-1|.|TRBJ2-7|many
TGCAGTGCTAGAAGGGGGTCATACGAGCAGTACTTC
CSARRGSYEQYF
>TRBV7-2|.|TRBJ1-2|few
TGTGCCAGCAGCGAACACAGGGTTCCGCCAGCTAACTATGGCTACACCTTC
CASSEHRVPPANYGYTF
>TRBV5-1|TRBD1|TRBJ2-3|.
TGCGCCAGCAGCCGTAATGACAGGGCAGATACGCAGTATTTT
CASSRNDRADTQYF
>TRBV19|.|TRBJ2-7|.
TGTGCCAGTAGACCACCGGGGCCCACCTACGAGCAGTACTTC
CASRPPGPTYEQYF
>TRBV29-1|TRBD2|TRBJ2-1|.
TGCAGCGTTGGGAGGGGAGGGGATGAGCAGTTCTTC
CSVGRGGDEQFF
>TRBV28|.|TRBJ1-4|.
TGTGCCAGCAGTCCCTACTCGACAGCCTATAATGAAAAACTGTTTTTT
CASSPYSTAYNEKLFF
>TRBV5-1|.|TRBJ2-3|few
TGCGCCAGCAGCTTGGTGGGGGGCCAATTTACAGATACGCAGTATTTT
CASSLVGGQFTDTQYF
>TRBV20-1|TRBD1|TRBJ1-5|few
TGCAGTGCTAGAGATCGACAGGGTTCTGTGTATCAGCCCCAGCATTTT
CSARDRQGSVYQPQHF
>TRBV27|.|TRBJ2-5|.
TGTGCCAGCAGTTTTCGGAGGGAAAACCAAGAGACCCAGTACTTC
CASSFRRENQETQYF
>TRBV6-5|.|TRBJ2-4|many
TGTGCCAGCAGTGGGTTGGGGGACATTCAGTACTTC
CASSGLGDIQYF
>TRBV29-1|.|TRBJ2-7|.
TGCAGCGTTGGGCGATTGAGGGGGGGGCAGTACTTC
CSVGRLRGGQYF
>TRBV28|TRBD2|TRBJ2-7|few
TGTGCCAGCTTCAGGGAGGGATCCCGCTACGAGCAGTACTTC
CASFREGSRYEQYF
>TRBV7-9|.|TRBJ2-7|.
TGTGCCAACAGCTTAGTTCCAGGGAACGAGCAGTACTTC
CANSLVPGNEQYF
>TRBV25-1|.|TRBJ1-2|few
TGTGCCAGCAGTGAATATGGGGCGGGCTACACCTTC
CASSEYGAGYTF
>TRBV7-9|.|TRBJ1-4|.
TGTGCCAGCAGCTTAGGCACCCCGGCTAATGAAAAACTGTTTTTT
CASSLGTPANEKLFF
>TRBV29-1|.|TRBJ1-1|.
TGCAGCGTGACTGCGGGGGGCTACACTGAAGCTTTCTTT
CSVTAGGYTEAFF
>TRBV12-3/TRBV12-4|.|TRBJ2-7|.
TGTGCCAGCAGTTTCATCCGGGGGAACGGGCAGTACTTC
CASSFIRGNGQYF
>TRBV20-1|.|TRBJ2-1|.
TGCAGTGCTGGCACCGTGCGGGACTACAATGAGCAGTTCTTC
CSAGTVRDYNEQFF
>TRBV7-2|.|TRBJ1-1|.
TGTGCCAGCATCGAGCAGGCTTGGAACACTGAAGCTTTCTTT
CASIEQAWNTEAFF
>TRBV5-5|.|TRBJ1-1|few
TGTGCCAGCAGCATCGGGACACTCCCTGAAGCTTTCTTT
CASSIGTLPEAFF
>TRBV20-1|TRBD1|TRBJ1-2|.
TGCAGTGCTAGAGCCGTTAGAGGGGGCGATGGCTACACCTTC
CSARAVRGGDGYTF
>TRBV7-2|TRBD1|TRBJ2-7|.
TGTGCCAGCAGCCCTTTGACAGGGGCTTCCTACGAGCAGTACTTC
CASSPLTGASYEQYF
>TRBV12-3/TRBV12-4|.|TRBJ2-5|few
TGTGCCAGCCTAGATAGCAATACGGGAGAGACCCAGTACTTC
CASLDSNTGETQYF
>TRBV20-1|.|TRBJ2-1|.
TGCAGTGCTAGAGTGGCGGGGGCGATTTCCTACAATGAGCAGTTCTTC
CSARVAGAISYNEQFF
>TRBV4-3|TRBD2|TRBJ2-1|.
TGCGCCAGCAGCCCCGCAGGAGCGGGGGGATACAATGAGCAGTTCTTC
CASSPAGAGGYNEQFF
>TRBV13|.|TRBJ2-7|.
TGTGCCAGCAGCTTATCGCGGGGCGTCAGGGAGCAGTACTTC
CASSLSRGVREQYF
>TRBV29-1|TRBD1|TRBJ2-7|few
TGCAGCGCGTCCCTCAGGGACAGCCGCTACGAGCAGTACTTC
CSASLRDSRYEQYF
>TRBV11-3|.|TRBJ2-7|few
TGTGCCAGCAGCACCACCACTATGGGCGAGCAGTACTTC
CASSTTTMGEQYF
>TRBV2|.|TRBJ2-5|few
TGTGCCAGCCGTAGTTGGACACAACAAGAGACCCAGTACTTC
CASRSWTQQETQYF
>TRBV28|.|TRBJ2-7|few
TGTGCCAGCAGGTCACCAGGGTCTGAGCAGTACTTC
CASRSPGSEQYF
>TRBV12-3/TRBV12-4|.|TRBJ1-3|.
TGTGCCAGCAGTTCTCCACGTGGGGCCGGAAACACCATATATTTT
CASSSPRGAGNTIYF
>TRBV7-2|TRBD2|TRBJ2-3|few
TGTGCCAGCAGCCTGAAGCGGGGGCCAAGCACAGATACGCAGTATTTT
CASSLKRGPSTDTQYF
>TRBV7-9|.|TRBJ2-1|few
TGTGCCAGCAGCTCACAGGGTTCGAGCTCCTACAATGAGCAGTTCTTC
CASSSQGSSSYNEQFF
>TRBV19|.|TRBJ2-7|.
TGTGCCAGTAGTTCCGTCGCCTACTACGAGCAGTACTTC
CASSSVAYYEQYF
>TRBV12-3/TRBV12-4|.|TRBJ2-2|.
TGTGCCAGCAGCAGGACGGATGACACCGGGGAGCTGTTTTTT
CASSRTDDTGELFF
>TRBV18|TRBD1|TRBJ2-7|few
TGTGCCAGCTCAACACCTAGTAGGCAGGGGGCTGGCGAGCAGTACTTC
CASSTPSRQGAGEQYF
>TRBV4-3|.|TRBJ2-4|few
TGCGCCAGCAGCCAAGAAATTGGACCCCAAAACATTCAGTACTTC
CASSQEIGPQNIQYF